These T cell receptor beta chains were read from a single sample in a study of shared clonotypes between healthy human individuals. TCRdb keeps only in-frame clones here, not all; method: immunoSEQ multiplex PCR. The sample yields around 2.3 million clones, more than 90% seen once. Sequenced sample: naive CD4+ T cells sorted from blood. The receptor source for this set is a man aged 18 to 30 in good health. The CDR3 runs from the conserved cysteine through the conserved F or W. D genes are given only for firm matches. Clone size appears in some rows only: once, few, many, or a class for an expanded clone.

d_gene	v_gene	abundance	j_gene	len	CDR3nt	CDR3aa
TRBD1	TRBV10-3	.	TRBJ2-4	13	TGTGCCATCAGTGAGGGACAGGGAAACATTCAGTACTTC	CAISEGQGNIQYF
.	TRBV12-5	once	TRBJ1-1	14	TGTGCTAGTGCCCTAGACCGGGGGGGGACTGAAGCTTTCTTT	CASALDRGGTEAFF
TRBD1	TRBV25-1	.	TRBJ2-3	13	TGTGCCAGCACGAGGGGACAGGGCGATACGCAGTATTTT	CASTRGQGDTQYF
.	TRBV30	.	TRBJ1-1	14	TGTGCCTGGATCAGGGGAGGAATGAACACTGAAGCTTTCTTT	CAWIRGGMNTEAFF
.	TRBV7-2	.	TRBJ1-3	14	TGTGCCAGCAGCTTGGACATCTCTGGAAACACCATATATTTT	CASSLDISGNTIYF
.	TRBV28	.	TRBJ2-3	14	TGTGCCAGCTCGCTGGCCGGGGTCCCAGATACGCAGTATTTT	CASSLAGVPDTQYF
.	TRBV6-5	.	TRBJ1-3	13	TGTGCCAGTAGATTCGCATTTGGAAACACCATATATTTT	CASRFAFGNTIYF
.	TRBV21-1	.	TRBJ2-7	16	TGTGCCAGCAGCAAAGGTCGGGACAGACAATCCTACGAGCAGTACTTC	CASSKGRDRQSYEQYF
.	TRBV6-1	.	TRBJ2-5	14	TGTGCCAGCAGCCGCCCCGGGACGCAAGAGACCCAGTACTTC	CASSRPGTQETQYF
TRBD1	TRBV5-1	.	TRBJ1-1	13	TGCGCCAGCAGCCGGGACAGCTCTGGAGGAGCTTTCTTT	CASSRDSSGGAFF
TRBD2	TRBV6-5	.	TRBJ2-5	14	TGTGCCAGTGCCGAGAGCGGGATCAAAGAGACCCAGTACTTC	CASAESGIKETQYF
TRBD1	TRBV7-2	.	TRBJ1-1	16	TGTGCCAGCAGCTTAGCCCCGGGACAGGGGAACACTGAAGCTTTCTTT	CASSLAPGQGNTEAFF
TRBD2	TRBV6-5	.	TRBJ2-1	16	TGTGCCAGCAGTTACGGACTAGCGGCCTCCTACAATGAGCAGTTCTTC	CASSYGLAASYNEQFF
TRBD2	TRBV6-5	.	TRBJ2-1	15	TGTGCCAGCAGTTTAACTAGCGGGGGACATAATGAGCAGTTCTTC	CASSLTSGGHNEQFF
.	TRBV5-1	.	TRBJ2-7	14	TGCGCCAGCAGTCCTACCGGCGGGTCCTACGAGCAGTACTTC	CASSPTGGSYEQYF
.	TRBV30	.	TRBJ1-5	14	TGTGCCTGGAGTGTACCTGGGGGCAATCAGCCCCAGCATTTT	CAWSVPGGNQPQHF
TRBD1	TRBV6-5	.	TRBJ2-7	15	TGTGCCAGCAGTGCTTGGGACAGTCTCTCCTACGAGCAGTACTTC	CASSAWDSLSYEQYF
TRBD1	TRBV18	.	TRBJ2-1	16	TGTGCCAGCTCACCATTTGGGACAGGGACTTATAATGAGCAGTTCTTC	CASSPFGTGTYNEQFF
.	TRBV4-3	.	TRBJ2-2	16	TGCGCCAGCAGCCCTCGGGAGTTGGGTGGCACCGGGGAGCTGTTTTTT	CASSPRELGGTGELFF
.	TRBV18	few	TRBJ2-2	14	TGTGCCAGCTCACTAACAACGAACACCGGGGAGCTGTTTTTT	CASSLTTNTGELFF
.	TRBV6-6	.	TRBJ2-1	13	TGTGCCAGCAGTTACTCGAGTCTCAATGAGCAGTTCTTC	CASSYSSLNEQFF
.	TRBV7-9	.	TRBJ1-2	15	TGTGCCAGCAGCTTTCCGACACTAGCTAACTATGGCTACACCTTC	CASSFPTLANYGYTF
TRBD2	TRBV6-1	.	TRBJ2-3	16	TGTGCCAGCAGTGAAACGACTAGCGGGGCGCAGGATACGCAGTATTTT	CASSETTSGAQDTQYF
.	TRBV28	.	TRBJ1-1	12	TGTGCCAGCCTGAGTACCAACACTGAAGCTTTCTTT	CASLSTNTEAFF
.	TRBV30	.	TRBJ1-5	15	TGTGCCTGGAGTGCCTTTCCGGGACAAAATCAGCCCCAGCATTTT	CAWSAFPGQNQPQHF
TRBD1	TRBV4-3	.	TRBJ1-3	16	TGCGCCAGCAGCCAAGATTTACAGGGGACTGGAAACACCATATATTTT	CASSQDLQGTGNTIYF
.	TRBV4-1	.	TRBJ2-3	16	TGCGCCAGCAGCCAAGGACCAGGGAGGTACACAGATACGCAGTATTTT	CASSQGPGRYTDTQYF
.	TRBV5-1	.	TRBJ2-7	13	TGCGCCAGCAGCTTGCAGGGCACCTACGAGCAGTACTTC	CASSLQGTYEQYF
TRBD2	TRBV5-6	.	TRBJ2-2	17	TGTGCCAGCAGCTTCTCCCCGGGAGGGCCTCGGACCGGGGAGCTGTTTTTT	CASSFSPGGPRTGELFF
TRBD2	TRBV5-4	.	TRBJ2-1	15	TGTGCCAGCAGCTTGAATGCGGGGGACTACAATGAGCAGTTCTTC	CASSLNAGDYNEQFF
.	TRBV30	.	TRBJ2-7	14	TGTGCCTGGAGTGTAAGTGGGACAACCTACGAGCAGTACTTC	CAWSVSGTTYEQYF
TRBD1	TRBV7-9	.	TRBJ1-1	15	TGTGCCAGCAGCTTAGTGCAGGGGGCTAAAACTGAAGCTTTCTTT	CASSLVQGAKTEAFF
.	TRBV5-1	.	TRBJ1-5	15	TGCGCCAGCAGCTTGGATTCCCCAAGCAATCAGCCCCAGCATTTT	CASSLDSPSNQPQHF
.	TRBV10-3	.	TRBJ1-2	13	TGTGCCATCAGTGGGACGACAGTCTATGGCTACACCTTC	CAISGTTVYGYTF
.	TRBV28	.	TRBJ1-6	14	TGTGCCAGCAGTTTCTCCGGGGTAAATTCACCCCTCCACTTT	CASSFSGVNSPLHF
TRBD2	TRBV2	once	TRBJ2-7	16	TGTGCCAGCAGTGAACTTCTCTGGACTAGCGGCTACGAGCAGTACTTC	CASSELLWTSGYEQYF
.	TRBV28	.	TRBJ2-7	16	TGTGCCAGCAGTCCCCCTCTGTGGAGGGAAAGCTACGAGCAGTACTTC	CASSPPLWRESYEQYF
TRBD1	TRBV6-5	.	TRBJ1-5	14	TGTGCCAGCAGCGGACAGGGGTTAGGGCAGCCCCAGCATTTT	CASSGQGLGQPQHF
TRBD1	TRBV5-6	.	TRBJ1-1	16	TGTGCCAGCAGCTTTTTATGGACAGGGGGCAACACTGAAGCTTTCTTT	CASSFLWTGGNTEAFF
.	TRBV5-4	.	TRBJ1-4	14	TGTGCCAGCAGCTTGACAGTGGATGGCGAAAAACTGTTTTTT	CASSLTVDGEKLFF
TRBD2	TRBV7-2	once	TRBJ2-5	14	TGTGCCAGCAGCTTTAGCGGGAGTCGCGAGACCCAGTACTTC	CASSFSGSRETQYF
.	TRBV7-2	.	TRBJ2-7	16	TGTGCCAGCAGCTCCCCCCTCTTTGTCAGGGGAGGCGAGCAGTACTTC	CASSSPLFVRGGEQYF
TRBD1	TRBV4-3	.	TRBJ2-7	15	TGCGCCAGCAGCCTAGGACAGGGAGGCACCTACGAGCAGTACTTC	CASSLGQGGTYEQYF
.	TRBV4-1	.	TRBJ1-1	15	TGCGCCAGCAGCCAAGATCGTGCCCTCGACGCTGAAGCTTTCTTT	CASSQDRALDAEAFF
TRBD1	TRBV19	.	TRBJ1-2	15	TGTGCCAGTAGTAGATCAGGGGGTATTGACTATGGCTACACCTTC	CASSRSGGIDYGYTF
.	TRBV27	.	TRBJ2-7	14	TGTGCCAGCGGCCCGGACAGATTCTCCTACGAGCAGTACTTC	CASGPDRFSYEQYF
.	TRBV11-2	.	TRBJ2-3	15	TGTGCCAGCAGTTATGGGACTGGATTCACAGATACGCAGTATTTT	CASSYGTGFTDTQYF
TRBD2	TRBV5-1	.	TRBJ2-7	13	TGCGCCAGCAGCTTGAGGGAGGGTAACGAGCAGTACTTC	CASSLREGNEQYF
.	TRBV10-3	.	TRBJ1-6	14	TGTGCCATCAGTGACAGACAGGTTGATTCACCCCTCCACTTT	CAISDRQVDSPLHF
TRBD1	TRBV29-1	.	TRBJ2-1	14	TGCAGCGTGCAGGACAGGGGACTCGTCAATGAGCAGTTCTTC	CSVQDRGLVNEQFF